Given below is one T cell receptor (beta chain) in context. These data come from a study of OX40 agonist ivuxolimab in advanced cancers. For the study at large: Intravenous ivuxolimab was administered to patients every 2 weeks at 0.01 to 10 mg/kg. Mean age 60 years, range roughly 20 to 85; roughly 82% male.

The sampling schedule covered blood at baseline, cycle 4 day 1, and cycle 7 day 1. The data were produced by immunoSEQ multiplex PCR, yet TCRdb's version contains in-frame clones alone and is incomplete. The data show some 74,000 clones, approximately 87% seen once. The CDR3 is made up of 17 amino acids. The germline gives CDR1 SGHNT, CDR2 YYREEE (reference sequence). The trim removed 0 bases at V and 2 bases at J, leaving 8 bases unmatched. The sample consisted of CD4+ or CD8+ T cells sorted from blood, taken in a trial of the OX40 agonist ivuxolimab. The chain uses TRBV5-4 and TRBJ2-5; TRBD2 agrees at 9 bases. The source is an adult with an advanced solid tumor such as melanoma, head and neck, liver or kidney cancer. CDR3 residues: CASSLGLAGTRQETQYF. The CDR3, as DNA: TGTGCCAGCAGCTTGGGGCTAGCGGGGACGAGGCAAGAGACCCAGTACTTC.